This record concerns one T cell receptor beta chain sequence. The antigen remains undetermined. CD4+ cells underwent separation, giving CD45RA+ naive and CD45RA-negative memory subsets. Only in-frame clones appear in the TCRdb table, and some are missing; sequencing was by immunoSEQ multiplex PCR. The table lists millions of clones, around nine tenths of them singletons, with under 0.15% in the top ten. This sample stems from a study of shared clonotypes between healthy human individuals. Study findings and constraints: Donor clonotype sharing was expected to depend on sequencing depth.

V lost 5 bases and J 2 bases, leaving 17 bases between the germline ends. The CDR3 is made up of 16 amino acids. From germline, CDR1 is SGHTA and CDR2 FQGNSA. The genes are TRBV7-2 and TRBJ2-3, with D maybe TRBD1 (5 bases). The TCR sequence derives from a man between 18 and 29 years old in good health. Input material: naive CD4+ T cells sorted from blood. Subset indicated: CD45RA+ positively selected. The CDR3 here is CASSPPGLGFTDTQYF. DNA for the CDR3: TGTGCCAGCAGCCCCCCAGGGCTAGGGTTCACAGATACGCAGTATTTT.